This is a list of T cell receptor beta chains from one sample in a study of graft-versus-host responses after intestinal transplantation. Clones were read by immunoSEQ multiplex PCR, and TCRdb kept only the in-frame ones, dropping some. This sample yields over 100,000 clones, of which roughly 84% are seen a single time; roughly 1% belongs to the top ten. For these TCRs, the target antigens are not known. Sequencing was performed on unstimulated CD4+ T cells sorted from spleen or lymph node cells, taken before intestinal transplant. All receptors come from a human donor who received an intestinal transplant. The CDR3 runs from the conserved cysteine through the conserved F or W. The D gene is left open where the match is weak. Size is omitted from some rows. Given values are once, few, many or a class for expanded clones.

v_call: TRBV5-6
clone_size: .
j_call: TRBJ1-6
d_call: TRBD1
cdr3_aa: CASSRPGRGRNSPLHF
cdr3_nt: TGTGCCAGCAGCCGGCCGGGTAGGGGGCGGAATTCACCCCTCCACTTT

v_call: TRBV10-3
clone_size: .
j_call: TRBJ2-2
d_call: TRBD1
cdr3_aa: CAISDPRQGAYGELFF
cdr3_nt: TGTGCCATCAGTGACCCGAGACAGGGGGCGTACGGGGAGCTGTTTTTT

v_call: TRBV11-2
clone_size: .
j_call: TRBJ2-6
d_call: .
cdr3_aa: CASSLGLSGANVLTF
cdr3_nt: TGTGCCAGCAGCTTAGGCCTCTCTGGGGCCAACGTCCTGACTTTC

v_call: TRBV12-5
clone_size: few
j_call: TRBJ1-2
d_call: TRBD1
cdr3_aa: CASGSQGAYGYTF
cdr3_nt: TGTGCTAGTGGTTCACAGGGGGCCTATGGCTACACCTTC

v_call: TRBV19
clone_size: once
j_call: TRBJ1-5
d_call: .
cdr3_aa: CATIGRGGQPQHF
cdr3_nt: TGTGCCACTATTGGAAGGGGCGGACAGCCCCAGCATTTT

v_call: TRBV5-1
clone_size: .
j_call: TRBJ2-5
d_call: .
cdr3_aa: CASSSQPRQETQYF
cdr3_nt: TGCGCCAGCAGCTCGCAGCCCAGACAAGAGACCCAGTACTTC

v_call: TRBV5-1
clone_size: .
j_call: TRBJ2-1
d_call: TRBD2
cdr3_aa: CASSLDGGGAGWWEQFF
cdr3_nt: TGCGCCAGCAGCTTGGACGGCGGGGGGGCCGGGTGGTGGGAGCAGTTCTTC

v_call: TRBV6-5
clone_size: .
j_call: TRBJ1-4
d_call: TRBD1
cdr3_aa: CASRQGTFGKLFF
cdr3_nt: TGTGCCAGCAGACAGGGGACCTTCGGAAAACTGTTTTTT

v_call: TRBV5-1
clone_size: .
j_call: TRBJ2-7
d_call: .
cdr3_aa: CASSPKTDYVYEQYF
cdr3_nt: TGCGCCAGCAGCCCCAAGACAGATTACGTCTACGAGCAGTACTTC

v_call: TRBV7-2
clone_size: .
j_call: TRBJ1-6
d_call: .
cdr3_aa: CASSSGADSPLHF
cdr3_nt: TGTGCCAGCAGCTCGGGGGCGGATTCACCCCTCCACTTT

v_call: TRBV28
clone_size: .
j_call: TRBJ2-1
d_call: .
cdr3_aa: CASTGAGGNEQFF
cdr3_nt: TGTGCCAGCACGGGGGCAGGGGGCAATGAGCAGTTCTTC

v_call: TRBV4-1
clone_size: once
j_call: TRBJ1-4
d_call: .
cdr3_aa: CASSPPSGGLGEKLFF
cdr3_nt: TGCGCCAGCAGCCCCCCAAGCGGGGGGCTCGGGGAAAAACTGTTTTTT

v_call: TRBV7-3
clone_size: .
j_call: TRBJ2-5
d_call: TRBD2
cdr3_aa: CASSFGAAGGLETQYF
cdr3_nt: TGTGCCAGCAGCTTCGGTGCAGCGGGAGGATTGGAGACCCAGTACTTC

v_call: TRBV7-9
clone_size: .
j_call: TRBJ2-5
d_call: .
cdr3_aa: CASSLGETQETQYF
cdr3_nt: TGTGCCAGCAGCTTAGGGGAAACGCAAGAGACCCAGTACTTC

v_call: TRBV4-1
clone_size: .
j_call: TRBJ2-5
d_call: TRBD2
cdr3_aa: CASSLSGGALETQYF
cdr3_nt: TGCGCCAGCAGCCTCAGCGGGGGGGCTCTTGAGACCCAGTACTTC

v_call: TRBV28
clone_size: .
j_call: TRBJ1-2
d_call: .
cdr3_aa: CASSFPGGGYGYTF
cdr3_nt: TGTGCCAGCAGTTTCCCAGGTGGGGGCTATGGCTACACCTTC

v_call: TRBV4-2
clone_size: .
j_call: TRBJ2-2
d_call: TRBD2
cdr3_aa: CASSVMALLAGGTGELFF
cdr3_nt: TGTGCCAGCAGCGTCATGGCCCTGCTAGCGGGTGGGACCGGGGAGCTGTTTTTT

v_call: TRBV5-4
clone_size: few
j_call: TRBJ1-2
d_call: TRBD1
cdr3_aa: CASSLDRGQIGYTF
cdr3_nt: TGTGCCAGCAGCTTGGACAGGGGGCAGATTGGCTACACCTTC

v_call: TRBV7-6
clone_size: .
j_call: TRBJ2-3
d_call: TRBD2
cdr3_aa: CASSTLTSGGPDTQYF
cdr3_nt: TGTGCCAGCAGCACCCTGACTAGCGGGGGGCCAGATACGCAGTATTTT

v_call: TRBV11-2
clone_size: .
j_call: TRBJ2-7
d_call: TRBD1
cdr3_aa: CASSSDRLYEQYF
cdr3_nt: TGTGCCAGCAGCTCGGACAGGCTCTACGAGCAGTACTTC

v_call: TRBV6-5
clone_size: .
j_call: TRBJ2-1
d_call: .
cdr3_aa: CASSSLGWGSYNEQFF
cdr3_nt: TGTGCCAGCAGTTCGCTAGGATGGGGCTCCTACAATGAGCAGTTCTTC

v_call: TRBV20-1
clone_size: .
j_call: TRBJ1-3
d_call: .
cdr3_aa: CSAIRENTIYF
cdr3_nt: TGCAGTGCCATACGAGAAAACACCATATATTTT

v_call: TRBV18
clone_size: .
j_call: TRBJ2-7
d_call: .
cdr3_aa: CASSPRDPMSSYEQYF
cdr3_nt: TGTGCCAGCTCACCACGCGACCCAATGAGCTCCTACGAGCAGTACTTC

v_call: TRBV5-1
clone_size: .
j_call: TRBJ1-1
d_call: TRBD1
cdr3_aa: CASSLVIRDRMNTEAFF
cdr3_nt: TGCGCCAGCAGCTTGGTTATTAGGGACAGAATGAACACTGAAGCTTTCTTT

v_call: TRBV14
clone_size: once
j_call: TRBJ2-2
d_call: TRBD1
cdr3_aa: CASSQHPGTGATGELFF
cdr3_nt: TGTGCCAGCAGCCAGCACCCCGGGACAGGGGCCACCGGGGAGCTGTTTTTT

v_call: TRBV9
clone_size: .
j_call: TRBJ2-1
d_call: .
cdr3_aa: CASSASSYLSYNEQFF
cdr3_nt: TGTGCCAGCAGCGCATCTAGCTACCTCTCCTACAATGAGCAGTTCTTC

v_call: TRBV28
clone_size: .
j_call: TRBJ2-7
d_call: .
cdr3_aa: CASKSGHEQYF
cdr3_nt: TGTGCCAGCAAAAGCGGCCACGAGCAGTACTTC

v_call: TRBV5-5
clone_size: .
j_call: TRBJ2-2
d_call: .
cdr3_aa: CASSLDFQAGELFF
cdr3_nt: TGTGCCAGCAGCTTGGATTTTCAGGCCGGGGAGCTGTTTTTT

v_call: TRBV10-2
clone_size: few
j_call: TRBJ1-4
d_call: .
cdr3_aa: CASLNRGGGKLFF
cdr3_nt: TGCGCCAGCCTGAACCGGGGAGGGGGAAAACTGTTTTTT

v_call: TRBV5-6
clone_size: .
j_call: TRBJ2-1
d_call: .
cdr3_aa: CASSLVSGYNEQFF
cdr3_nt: TGTGCCAGCAGCTTGGTATCAGGTTACAATGAGCAGTTCTTC

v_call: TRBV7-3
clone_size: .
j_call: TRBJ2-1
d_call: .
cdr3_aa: CASSQTPGGAREQFF
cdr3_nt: TGTGCCAGCAGTCAAACCCCCGGGGGAGCTCGGGAGCAGTTCTTC

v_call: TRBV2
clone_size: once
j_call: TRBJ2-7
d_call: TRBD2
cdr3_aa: CASGPGLAPHEQYF
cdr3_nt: TGTGCCAGCGGACCGGGACTAGCTCCCCACGAGCAGTACTTC

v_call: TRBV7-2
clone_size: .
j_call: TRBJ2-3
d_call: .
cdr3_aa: CASSLVGSATDTQYF
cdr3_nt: TGTGCCAGCAGCTTAGTTGGGAGCGCCACAGATACGCAGTATTTT

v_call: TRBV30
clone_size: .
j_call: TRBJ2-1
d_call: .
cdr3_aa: CAWSVLGGSQFF
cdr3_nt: TGTGCCTGGAGTGTACTGGGGGGTTCGCAGTTCTTC

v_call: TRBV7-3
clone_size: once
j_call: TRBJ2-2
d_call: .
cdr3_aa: CASSLRGDTGELFF
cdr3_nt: TGTGCCAGCAGCTTAAGGGGGGACACCGGGGAGCTGTTTTTT

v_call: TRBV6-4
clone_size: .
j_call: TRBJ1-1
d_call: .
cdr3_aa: CARDTEAFF
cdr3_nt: TGTGCCAGGGACACTGAAGCTTTCTTT

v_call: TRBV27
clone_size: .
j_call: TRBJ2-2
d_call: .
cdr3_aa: CASSFDGRGTGELFF
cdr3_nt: TGTGCCAGCAGTTTCGACGGTCGCGGCACCGGGGAGCTGTTTTTT

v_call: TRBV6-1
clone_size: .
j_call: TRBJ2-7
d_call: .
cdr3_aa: CASSEVGGPTYEQYF
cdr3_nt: TGTGCCAGCAGTGAAGTTGGCGGGCCCACCTACGAGCAGTACTTC

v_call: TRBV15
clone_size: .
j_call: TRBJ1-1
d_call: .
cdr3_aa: CATSSRGGTEAFF
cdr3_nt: TGTGCCACCAGCAGCAGGGGAGGCACTGAAGCTTTCTTT

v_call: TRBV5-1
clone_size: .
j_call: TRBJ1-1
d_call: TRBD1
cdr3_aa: CASSPYRGGLNTEAFF
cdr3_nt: TGCGCCAGCAGCCCTTACAGGGGAGGCTTGAACACTGAAGCTTTCTTT

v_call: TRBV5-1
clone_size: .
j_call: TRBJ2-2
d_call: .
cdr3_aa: CASSFTRGTNTGELFF
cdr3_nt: TGCGCCAGCAGCTTTACCCGGGGGACGAACACCGGGGAGCTGTTTTTT

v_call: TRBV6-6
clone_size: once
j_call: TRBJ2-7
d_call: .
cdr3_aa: CASSVMGVHEQYF
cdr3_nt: TGTGCCAGCAGTGTCATGGGGGTCCACGAGCAGTACTTC

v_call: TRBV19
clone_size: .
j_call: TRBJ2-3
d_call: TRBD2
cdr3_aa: CASSILAGGRDTQYF
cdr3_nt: TGTGCCAGTAGTATTTTGGCGGGGGGACGAGATACGCAGTATTTT

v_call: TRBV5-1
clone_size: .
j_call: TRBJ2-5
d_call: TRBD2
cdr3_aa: CASSVGRLAGEETQYF
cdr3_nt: TGCGCCAGCAGCGTGGGAAGACTAGCGGGAGAGGAGACCCAGTACTTC

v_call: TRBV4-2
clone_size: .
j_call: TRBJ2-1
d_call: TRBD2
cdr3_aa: CASSQGTSGGNEQFF
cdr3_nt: TGTGCCAGCAGCCAAGGGACTAGCGGGGGTAATGAGCAGTTCTTC

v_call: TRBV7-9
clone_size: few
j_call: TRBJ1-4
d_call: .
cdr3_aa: CASSLAQGEKLFF
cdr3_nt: TGTGCCAGCAGCTTAGCGCAGGGTGAAAAACTGTTTTTT

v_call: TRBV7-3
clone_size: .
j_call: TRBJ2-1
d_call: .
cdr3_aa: CASSLTSGHYNEQFF
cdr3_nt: TGTGCCAGCAGCTTAACGAGTGGGCACTACAATGAGCAGTTCTTC

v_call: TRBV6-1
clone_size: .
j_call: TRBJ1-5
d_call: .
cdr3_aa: CASSEGSQGYQPQHF
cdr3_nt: TGTGCCAGCAGTGAAGGGAGCCAGGGATATCAGCCCCAGCATTTT

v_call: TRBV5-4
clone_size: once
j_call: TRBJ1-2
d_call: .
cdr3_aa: CASSLAGGYGYTF
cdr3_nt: TGTGCCAGCAGCTTGGCCGGGGGATATGGCTACACCTTC

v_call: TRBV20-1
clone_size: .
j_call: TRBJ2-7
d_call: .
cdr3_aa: CSARANEQYF
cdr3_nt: TGCAGTGCTAGAGCGAACGAGCAGTACTTC

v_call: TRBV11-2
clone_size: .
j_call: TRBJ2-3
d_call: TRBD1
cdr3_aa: CASSTRQGARTDTQYF
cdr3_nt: TGTGCCAGCAGCACGAGACAGGGGGCGCGCACAGATACGCAGTATTTT

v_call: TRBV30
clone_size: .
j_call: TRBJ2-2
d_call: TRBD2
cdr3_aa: CAWSPGGTGELFF
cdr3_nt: TGTGCCTGGAGTCCGGGGGGCACCGGGGAGCTGTTTTTT

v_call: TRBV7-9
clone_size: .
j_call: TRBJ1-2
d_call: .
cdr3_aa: CASNPGGGGGYTF
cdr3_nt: TGTGCCAGCAACCCCGGGGGGGGAGGTGGCTACACCTTC

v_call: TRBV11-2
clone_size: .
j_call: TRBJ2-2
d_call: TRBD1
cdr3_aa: CASSLALRGGWHTGELFF
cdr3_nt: TGTGCCAGCAGCTTAGCGCTGAGAGGGGGCTGGCACACCGGGGAGCTGTTTTTT

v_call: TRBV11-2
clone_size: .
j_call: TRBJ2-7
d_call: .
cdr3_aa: CASSLAGSYEQYF
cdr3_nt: TGTGCCAGCAGCTTAGCAGGCTCCTACGAGCAGTACTTC

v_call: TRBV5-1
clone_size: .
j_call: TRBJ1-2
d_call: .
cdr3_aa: CASRRGDLGYTF
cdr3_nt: TGCGCCAGCAGACGGGGGGATCTGGGCTACACCTTC